This T cell receptor (beta chain) was identified in a study of T cell repertoires in cytomegalovirus infection. Study background: Public TCR beta signatures indicated both CMV infection and matching HLA type. Study findings and constraints: Frequencies of public TCR beta families were cumulated, and this identified carriers of CMV plus the relevant HLA. Clonotypes of TCR beta that were HLA-C-restricted and CMV-specific dominated the ex vivo response.

This CDR3 has 15 residues. Germline loops: CDR1 MNHNY, CDR2 SVGAGI (reference sequence). V lost 5 bases, J lost 2 bases, and 13 bases lay in between. This clonotype occurred a few times. Its cognate antigen is unknown. TCRdb used MiXCR to reprocess the reads, holding one entry per CDR3 protein. The repertoire includes 800,000 to 950,000 distinct CDR3 sequences, around a third of them detected once, and 9.5% to 15% sits in the top ten. The sequence was collected from a human donor in good health (CMV status not recorded). Some clones in this sample may be carry-over from other donors' samples. The V gene is TRBV6-6, the J gene TRBJ2-1, with D maybe TRBD1 (6 bases). Sequencing used cultured CD8+ T cells from PBMCs, obtained from culture after CMV antigen stimulation. CDR3 sequence: CASSEDWTAYNEQFF. Here the CDR3 DNA reads TGTGCCAGCAGTGAGGATTGGACAGCCTACAATGAGCAGTTCTTC.